A selection of T cell receptor beta chains follows, all from one sample in a study of shared clonotypes between healthy human individuals. The repertoire was sequenced with immunoSEQ multiplex PCR; TCRdb's copy has only in-frame clones and lacks some. This table holds about 1.1 million clones, more than 75% found once. Sequenced: memory CD4+ T cells from PBMCs. These receptors were taken from a man aged 18 to 30 in good health. Some clones in this sample may be carry-over from other donors' samples. Each CDR3 is given without its conserved first and last residue. D genes are given only for firm matches.

J gene | V gene | D gene | CDR3 protein
TRBJ1-2 | TRBV28 | . | ASSRRAMANYGYT
TRBJ2-5 | TRBV2 | . | ASSEVAVFETQY
TRBJ1-2 | TRBV29-1 | . | SVPPTDGYGYT
TRBJ1-2 | TRBV7-9 | TRBD1 | ASSVGQGTYGYT
TRBJ2-7 | TRBV7-9 | TRBD1 | ASSSPGQGANIYEQY
TRBJ2-5 | TRBV20-1 | . | SAVREYPY
TRBJ1-6 | TRBV2 | . | ASSGENSPLH
TRBJ1-5 | TRBV10-3 | . | AISESIGTPRGQPQH
TRBJ1-5 | TRBV6-1 | . | ASSEVGTPLLSNQPQH
TRBJ2-5 | TRBV7-8 | TRBD2 | ASSLGGAGVEETQY
TRBJ1-2 | TRBV27 | . | ASSFRGQNYGYT
TRBJ2-5 | TRBV19 | TRBD2 | ASSSSGRARETQY
TRBJ1-2 | TRBV4-3 | . | ASSQDYTNYGYT
TRBJ1-4 | TRBV28 | . | ASSSGDEKLF
TRBJ2-7 | TRBV7-9 | . | ASTPRGASYEQY
TRBJ1-2 | TRBV18 | . | ASSPDQTAYGYT
TRBJ1-2 | TRBV14 | . | ASSQDPGADYGYT
TRBJ2-6 | TRBV28 | . | ASSLGRSSGANVLT
TRBJ1-4 | TRBV27 | . | ASSLSGGTFPNEKLF
TRBJ1-1 | TRBV7-9 | . | ASSRRGGGEAF
TRBJ1-2 | TRBV28 | . | ASSLDEGAMGGYT
TRBJ2-5 | TRBV4-2 | TRBD1 | ASSQARQGEETQY
TRBJ2-1 | TRBV5-6 | TRBD2 | ASSLLSGLAGGNEQF
TRBJ1-5 | TRBV6-1 | TRBD1 | ASRRQGGNQPQH
TRBJ2-3 | TRBV10-3 | . | AISGQESTDTQY
TRBJ2-2 | TRBV7-6 | TRBD2 | ASRQTAGDTGELF
TRBJ2-7 | TRBV5-1 | TRBD2 | ASSERAGGSSYEQY
TRBJ2-3 | TRBV18 | TRBD1 | ASSFTGATDTQY
TRBJ1-3 | TRBV4-1 | . | ASSQASGNSGNTIY
TRBJ1-1 | TRBV19 | . | ASSPYRAGTEAF
TRBJ2-3 | TRBV6-5 | . | ASSPHGFTDTQY
TRBJ2-5 | TRBV6-1 | TRBD2 | ASSGLARETQY
TRBJ1-3 | TRBV7-9 | . | ASSLGSGNTIY
TRBJ1-2 | TRBV28 | TRBD1 | ASSLGQGAQGYT
TRBJ2-3 | TRBV27 | TRBD2 | ASSEGLAGGLVDTQY
TRBJ2-5 | TRBV4-2 | . | ASSPGTAYQETQY
TRBJ2-2 | TRBV5-6 | . | ASSRGTPPHTGELF
TRBJ2-7 | TRBV6-1 | . | ASSEPKGYYEQY
TRBJ1-2 | TRBV5-8 | . | ASSPSGRPSGGYGYT
TRBJ1-4 | TRBV14 | . | ASSVRQATNEKLF
TRBJ2-5 | TRBV5-6 | . | ASSQPSLETQY
TRBJ2-7 | TRBV28 | TRBD1 | ASSQGQGAHEQY
TRBJ2-7 | TRBV28 | . | ASSRPFYEQY
TRBJ2-4 | TRBV18 | . | ASSPHRGDKNIQY
TRBJ2-1 | TRBV11-2 | . | ASSLSQVQVREQF
TRBJ2-2 | TRBV14 | TRBD2 | ASSQLAGVRTGELF
TRBJ2-1 | TRBV29-1 | . | SVGGQNSYNEQF
TRBJ2-7 | TRBV6-1 | . | ASTSLTVPYEQY
TRBJ1-5 | TRBV15 | . | ATSRDSRGNQPQH
TRBJ2-3 | TRBV21-1 | . | ASSKPLADTDTQY
TRBJ2-5 | TRBV5-1 | . | ASSSHLGETQY
TRBJ2-5 | TRBV28 | TRBD2 | ASSLRRASGQETQY
TRBJ2-1 | TRBV5-1 | . | ASSLEFGQNNERF
TRBJ2-6 | TRBV2 | . | ASSVRAGGSGLRGANVLT
TRBJ2-7 | TRBV9 | . | ASSVSPAGEQY
TRBJ2-4 | TRBV7-2 | . | ASSLTRASDIQY
TRBJ1-2 | TRBV29-1 | . | SVRTPGTSYGYT
TRBJ2-5 | TRBV9 | TRBD1 | ASSARDSQETQY
TRBJ1-1 | TRBV5-1 | . | ASSLATTRRTEAF